This is a list of T cell receptor beta chains from one sample in a study of blood T cell repertoires in COVID-19. Method: immunoSEQ multiplex PCR; TCRdb's copy keeps in-frame clones and lacks some. The sample gives 110,000 or so clones, roughly four fifths of which show up once; around an eighth is in the top ten. The sample comprised peripheral blood. These receptors all stem from a human donor in a cohort sampled during active COVID-19. CDR3s include the opening cysteine and the closing phenylalanine or tryptophan. The D gene is left open where the match is weak. The listing skips clone size in some rows; elsewhere it reads once, few, many or a size class.

j_call v_call clone_size d_call cdr3_aa cdr3_nt
TRBJ2-7 TRBV6-6 NA NA CASSYLRTDKEQYF TGTGCCAGCAGTTACCTACGGACAGATAAAGAGCAGTACTTC
TRBJ2-5 TRBV7-2 NA TRBD1 CASSRDRQETQYF TGTGCCAGCAGCCGGGACAGGCAAGAGACCCAGTACTTC
TRBJ2-3 TRBV7-8 once TRBD2 CASSLLSGGAPDTQYF TGTGCCAGCAGCTTATTAAGCGGGGGGGCCCCAGATACGCAGTATTTT
TRBJ1-4 TRBV28 NA TRBD1 CASTRQQGGGEKLFF TGTGCCAGCACCCGACAGCAGGGGGGTGGGGAAAAACTGTTTTTT
TRBJ2-7 TRBV29-1 NA TRBD1 CSVGGQGREQYF TGCAGCGTTGGGGGACAGGGACGGGAGCAGTACTTC
TRBJ2-3 TRBV29-1 once TRBD2 CSVAASGGITDTQYF TGCAGCGTTGCGGCTAGCGGGGGCATCACAGATACGCAGTATTTT
TRBJ2-5 TRBV3-1/TRBV3-2 NA NA CASSQVATGLFFGGAQYF TGTGCCAGCAGCCAAGTGGCAACGGGACTTTTCTTTGGCGGGGCCCAGTACTTC
TRBJ1-6 TRBV7-9 once NA CATGGSPLHF TGTGCCACCGGTGGTTCACCCCTCCACTTT
TRBJ2-7 TRBV7-9 NA NA CASSPEYEQYF TGTGCCAGCAGCCCCGAGTACGAGCAGTACTTC
TRBJ2-3 TRBV7-2 NA TRBD1 CASSSRTGTDTQYF TGTGCCAGCAGCTCCCGGACAGGGACAGATACGCAGTATTTT
TRBJ2-2 TRBV28 NA TRBD1 CASSLPQGANTGELFF TGTGCCAGCAGCCTCCCACAGGGGGCCAACACCGGGGAGCTGTTTTTT
TRBJ2-2 TRBV6-2/TRBV6-3 NA TRBD2 CASSYSASGGLNTGELFF TGTGCCAGCAGTTACTCGGCTAGCGGGGGCCTGAACACCGGGGAGCTGTTTTTT
TRBJ1-1 TRBV11-2 NA NA CASSLGTVNTEAFF TGTGCCAGCAGCCTAGGAACAGTGAACACTGAAGCTTTCTTT
TRBJ1-2 TRBV24-1 many NA CGGDGYTF TGTGGGGGGGATGGCTACACCTTC
TRBJ2-1 TRBV6-5 few TRBD1 CASSSRDRGEEQFF TGTGCCAGCAGTTCCCGGGACAGGGGCGAGGAGCAGTTCTTC
TRBJ1-6 TRBV5-1 NA TRBD1 CASSPQGQDNSPLHF TGCGCCAGCAGCCCCCAAGGACAGGATAATTCACCCCTCCACTTT
TRBJ2-7 TRBV15 NA TRBD1 CATSRGGQGGGEQYF TGTGCCACCAGCAGAGGGGGACAGGGGGGGGGCGAGCAGTACTTC
TRBJ2-7 TRBV5-1 once TRBD1 CASSRDRGPYEQYF TGCGCCAGCAGCAGGGACAGGGGTCCCTACGAGCAGTACTTC
TRBJ1-2 TRBV12-3/TRBV12-4 NA NA CASSLRSYGYTF TGTGCCAGCAGTTTGAGAAGTTATGGCTACACCTTC
TRBJ2-2 TRBV7-2 NA TRBD2 CASSLVQAGVTTGELFF TGTGCCAGCAGCTTAGTTCAAGCGGGGGTTACCACCGGGGAGCTGTTTTTT
TRBJ2-3 TRBV5-1 NA TRBD1 CASSLDRASTDTQYF TGCGCCAGCAGTTTGGACAGGGCGAGCACAGATACGCAGTATTTT
TRBJ1-2 TRBV11-2 NA TRBD1 CASSADRVSGYTF TGTGCCAGCAGCGCTGACAGGGTCAGCGGCTACACCTTC
TRBJ2-7 TRBV7-9 NA NA CATVGWSSYEQYF TGTGCCACCGTCGGATGGAGCTCCTACGAGCAGTACTTC
TRBJ1-6 TRBV20-1 NA NA CSASMAGANSPLHF TGCAGTGCTAGTATGGCGGGGGCAAATTCACCCCTCCACTTT
TRBJ1-6 TRBV28 NA TRBD1 CASSGDRGRSYNSPLHF TGTGCCAGCAGCGGGGACAGGGGGAGGTCCTATAATTCACCCCTCCACTTT
TRBJ2-2 TRBV6-6 NA NA CASSYTANTGELFF TGTGCCAGCAGTTATACAGCCAACACCGGGGAGCTGTTTTTT
TRBJ1-5 TRBV12-3/TRBV12-4 NA TRBD1 CASNGQGDQPQHF TGTGCCAGCAACGGACAGGGGGATCAGCCCCAGCATTTT
TRBJ2-5 TRBV9 NA NA CASSDGASRGETQYF TGTGCCAGCAGCGACGGGGCATCCCGGGGGGAGACCCAGTACTTC
TRBJ2-2 TRBV19 NA NA CASSPGTANTGELFF TGTGCCAGTAGTCCCGGGACTGCGAACACCGGGGAGCTGTTTTTT
TRBJ1-6 TRBV7-2 NA NA CASSLLGGLGPLHF TGTGCCAGCAGCTTATTAGGCGGACTGGGGCCCCTCCACTTT
TRBJ2-3 TRBV7-8 NA NA CASSLPGSPDTQYF TGTGCCAGCAGCCTGCCTGGGAGCCCAGATACGCAGTATTTT